This T cell receptor beta chain appears in the sequencing data of a study of OX40 agonist ivuxolimab in advanced cancers. Regarding the study in general: Ivuxolimab was an agonistic, fully human IgG2 monoclonal antibody directed against OX40 (CD134), a costimulatory receptor. Partial responses occurred in three dose-escalation patients, of whom one had hepatocellular carcinoma and two had cutaneous melanoma. In the dose-escalation cohort, roughly 80% of patients were male, and the mean age was approximately 60 years, with a range of about 20 to 79. The paper covers the monotherapy dose-escalation part of the phase I ivuxolimab trial, which included N ≈ 50 patients. Prior anti-PD-1, anti-PD-L1 or anti-CTLA-4 therapy was permitted, and checkpoint inhibitors had been received by about 36% of dose-escalation patients. Intravenous ivuxolimab was administered to patients every 2 weeks at six dose levels: 0.01, 0.1, 0.3, 1.5, 3 and 10 mg/kg. Peripheral TCRbeta sequencing aimed to test whether ivuxolimab altered TCR sequence diversity and caused clonal T-cell expansion. Of the approximately 54 dose-escalation patients, hepatocellular carcinoma was present in 19, melanoma in approximately 15, renal cell carcinoma in 9 and head and neck cancer in 9. What the work shows at the level of the full study, not this receptor alone: Low levels of normalized T-cell clonal expansion were also shown by some nonresponding patients. After ivuxolimab, CD8+ T cells had more expanded clones than CD4+ T cells on average. At doses of 0.1 to 3.0 mg/kg, clonal expansion of both CD4+ and CD8+ T cells in blood was seen between baseline and week 6. In the 0.1-3.0 mg/kg groups, partial responders had among the lowest normalized peripheral clonal expansion, particularly in CD8+ T cells. Which antigens the clonally expanded peripheral T cells were specific for was not determined.

V gives up 5 bases and J gives up 5 bases, and the segment between their germline ends measures 11 bases. The CDR3 numbers 13 residues from cysteine through phenylalanine. Only the CDR3 region is kept as DNA, spanning 39 bases read in frame from base 1. The germline V gene provides CDR1 SGHAT and CDR2 FQNNGV. Patients with autoimmune disease history or receiving systemic immunosuppression were excluded from the trial. Peripheral blood for TCR sequencing was collected from all dose cohorts at baseline, on cycle 4 day 1, and on cycle 7 day 1. Samples were obtained from an open-label, multicenter, first-in-human phase I dose-escalation trial of ivuxolimab. The trial enrolled adults with locally advanced or metastatic head and neck squamous cell, hepatocellular, melanoma or renal cell carcinoma. Before TCR sequencing, CD4+ and CD8+ T cells were separately sorted from peripheral blood. Comments on this clone: This receptor's antigen is unknown. No quality values exist for individual bases; no much larger clone is one base distant.

To sequence the TCRbeta CDR3 region, genomic DNA was isolated from the sorted cells. The immunoSEQ Assay was used to sequence the TCRbeta CDR3 regions. The source is immuneACCESS, and TCRdb retained only in-frame sequences with V and J called. Part of the clones is not carried over; for the studies checked, unresolved V genes explain less than half of this, and the remainder is unexplained. Within this sample are roughly 15,000 clones, with about four fifths of them counted one time only. The ten largest make up roughly 24% of the sample. The chain employs TRBV11-2 and TRBJ2-3; the D gene is not confidently resolved. The clonotype comes from an adult with an advanced solid tumor such as melanoma, head and neck, liver or kidney cancer. The sample here was CD4+ or CD8+ T cells sorted from blood, taken in a trial of the OX40 agonist ivuxolimab. The CDR3 reads as follows: CASSPPVGDTQYF. The DNA reads as follows: TGTGCCAGCAGCCCACCAGTGGGAGATACGCAGTATTTT.